This T cell receptor (beta chain) was documented in a study of tumor-infiltrating lymphocytes in primary liver carcinoma. It was from roughly 20-30 mg of unsorted bulk tissue that RNA and DNA were co-extracted. Synthesis of TCR beta cDNA was carried out from 450 to 500 ng total RNA with a constant-region primer. Slightly modified ARM-PCR served as the procedure for the TCR beta libraries. These libraries came from three rounds of nested multiplex PCR. The study ran its first two PCR rounds for approximately 10 cycles each, using TRBV1-TRBV30 forward primers and a C-beta reverse primer. TCRdb processed the multiplex PCR reads anew with MiXCR; each CDR3 protein has one entry. Among more than 30,000 distinct CDR3 sequences listed, 75% were seen once. This clonotype showed up just once. A read error may account for a junction end that differs from germline. Germline V gives CDR1 SGHDN, CDR2 FVKESK. The CDR3 totals 13 residues.

Sequences were obtained from tumor-adjacent normal liver tissue. The sequence derives from a middle-aged man with primary liver carcinoma and hepatitis B virus infection. V usage is TRBV14 and J usage is TRBJ2-7, with D perhaps assigned TRBD1 or TRBD2 (5 bases each). CDR3 loop: CASIQDILGDQYF. In DNA form, the CDR3 reads TGTGCCAGCATCCAAGATATATTGGGGGATCAGTACTTC.